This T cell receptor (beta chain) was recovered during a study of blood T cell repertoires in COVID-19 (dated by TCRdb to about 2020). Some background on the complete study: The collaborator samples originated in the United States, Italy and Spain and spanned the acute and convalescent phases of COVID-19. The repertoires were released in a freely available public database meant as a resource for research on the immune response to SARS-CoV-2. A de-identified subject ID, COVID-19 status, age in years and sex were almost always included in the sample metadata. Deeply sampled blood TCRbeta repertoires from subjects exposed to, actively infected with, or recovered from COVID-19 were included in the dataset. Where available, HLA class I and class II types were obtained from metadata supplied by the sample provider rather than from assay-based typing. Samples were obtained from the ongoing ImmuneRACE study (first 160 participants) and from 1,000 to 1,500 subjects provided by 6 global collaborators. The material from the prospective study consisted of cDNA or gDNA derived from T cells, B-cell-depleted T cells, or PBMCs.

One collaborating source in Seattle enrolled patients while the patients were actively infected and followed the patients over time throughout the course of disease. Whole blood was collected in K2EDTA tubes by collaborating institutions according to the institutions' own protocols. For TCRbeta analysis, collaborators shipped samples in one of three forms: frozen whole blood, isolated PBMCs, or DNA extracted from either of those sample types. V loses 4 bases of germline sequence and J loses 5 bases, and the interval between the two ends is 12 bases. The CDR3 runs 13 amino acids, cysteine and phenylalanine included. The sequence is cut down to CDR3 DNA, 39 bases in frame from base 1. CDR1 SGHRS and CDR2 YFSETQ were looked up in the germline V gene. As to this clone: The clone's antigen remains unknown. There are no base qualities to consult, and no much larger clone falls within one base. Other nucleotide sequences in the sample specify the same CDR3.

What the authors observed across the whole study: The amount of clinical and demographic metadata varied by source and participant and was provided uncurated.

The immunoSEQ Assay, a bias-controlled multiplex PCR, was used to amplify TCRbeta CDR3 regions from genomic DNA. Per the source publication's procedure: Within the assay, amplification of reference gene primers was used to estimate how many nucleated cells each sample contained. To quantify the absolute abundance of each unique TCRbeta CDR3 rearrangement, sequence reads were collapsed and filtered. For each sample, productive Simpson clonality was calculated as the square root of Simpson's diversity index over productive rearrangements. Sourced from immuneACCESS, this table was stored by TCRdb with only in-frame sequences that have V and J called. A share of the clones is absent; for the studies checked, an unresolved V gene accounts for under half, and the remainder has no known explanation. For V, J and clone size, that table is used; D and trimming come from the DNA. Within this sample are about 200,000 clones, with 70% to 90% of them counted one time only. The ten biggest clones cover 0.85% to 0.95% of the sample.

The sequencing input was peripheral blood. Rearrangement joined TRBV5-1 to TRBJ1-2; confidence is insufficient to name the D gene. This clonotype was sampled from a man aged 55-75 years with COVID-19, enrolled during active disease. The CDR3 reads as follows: CASSETGGYGYTF. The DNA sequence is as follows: TGCGCCAGCAGCGAAACCGGCGGGTATGGCTACACCTTC. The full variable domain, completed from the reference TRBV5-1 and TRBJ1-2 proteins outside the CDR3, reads KAGVTQTPRYLIKTRGQQVTLSCSPISGHRSVSWYQQTPGQGLQFLFEYFSETQRNKGNFPGRFSGRQFSNSRSEMNVSTLELGDSALYLCASSETGGYGYTFGSGTRLTVV.